Here is one T cell receptor (beta chain) with its context. The antigen is unknown. Germline V lookup: CDR1 SEHNR, CDR2 FQNEAQ (reference sequence). CDR3 length equals 11 residues. Trimming stripped 5 bases from V and 2 bases from J, with 1 base between. TCRdb's copy holds only in-frame clones and misses some; the assay was immunoSEQ multiplex PCR. The repertoire has about 320,000 clones, roughly 90% of them found once; the top ten carry 5.5%. This sample was taken from a study of Ad26.COV2.S vaccination and SARS-CoV-2 variants. On the study more broadly: Donor was in the COV1001 Ad26.COV2.S trial arm. Ad26.COV2.S shots went into the muscle once or twice, 56 days apart. Findings and limits, study-wide: In vaccinated individuals, spike-specific CD8+ and CD4+ T cell responses reportedly displayed substantial breadth. People given the vaccine had a wider spike-specific TCR breadth than placebo recipients did.

Described treatment: about 20 received Ad26.COV2.S at low or high dose, single or two shots; roughly 5 received placebo; per-sample allocation not given. Sampling was performed 63 days after the first vaccine or placebo injection. Sequenced material: peripheral blood, taken in a trial of Ad26.COV2.S vaccine versus placebo. The receptor was derived from a person aged 18-65 years who received the Ad26.COV2.S COVID-19 vaccine or a placebo. This chain uses TRBV7-9 with TRBJ2-1; D is unclear. CDR3 in DNA: TGTGCCAGCAGCCCCTACAATGAGCAGTTCTTC. Residues: CASSPYNEQFF.